The rows below give T cell receptor beta chains drawn from one sample of a study of multiple sclerosis patients with progressive multifocal leukoencephalopathy. The repertoire was sequenced with immunoSEQ multiplex PCR; TCRdb's copy has only in-frame clones and lacks some. In the table there are approximately 27,000 clones, roughly 85% of which are singletons. The source was PBMCs, collected from a patient treated with natalizumab. The receptors derive from a woman in her 30s with progressive multifocal leukoencephalopathy. CDR3s include the opening cysteine and the closing phenylalanine or tryptophan.

V,CDR3
TRBV29-1,CSVTRWAIDNEQFF
TRBV7-9,CASSPYTSGLSYEQYF
TRBV30,CAWSVQGVNEQYF
TRBV13,CASSLRDRERAFF
TRBV10-2,CASSGTSGHQETQYF
TRBV29-1,CSAQTRWDTQYF
TRBV5-1,CASSRDRRREQCF
TRBV6-1,CASSEIGLVQETQYF
TRBV11-3,CASSLATGGGSGELFF
TRBV27,CASSFLRTGRQETQYF
TRBV5-4,CASSTERGAAETQYF
TRBV6-4,CALPPGGLRDTQYF
TRBV4-2,CASSQGLQGQETQYF
TRBV6-6,CASRDSQGSESYEQYF
TRBV7-9,CASSLEAAANYGYTF
TRBV7-9,CASSSLGGNTEAFF
TRBV21-1,CASSLGTSGNQETQYF